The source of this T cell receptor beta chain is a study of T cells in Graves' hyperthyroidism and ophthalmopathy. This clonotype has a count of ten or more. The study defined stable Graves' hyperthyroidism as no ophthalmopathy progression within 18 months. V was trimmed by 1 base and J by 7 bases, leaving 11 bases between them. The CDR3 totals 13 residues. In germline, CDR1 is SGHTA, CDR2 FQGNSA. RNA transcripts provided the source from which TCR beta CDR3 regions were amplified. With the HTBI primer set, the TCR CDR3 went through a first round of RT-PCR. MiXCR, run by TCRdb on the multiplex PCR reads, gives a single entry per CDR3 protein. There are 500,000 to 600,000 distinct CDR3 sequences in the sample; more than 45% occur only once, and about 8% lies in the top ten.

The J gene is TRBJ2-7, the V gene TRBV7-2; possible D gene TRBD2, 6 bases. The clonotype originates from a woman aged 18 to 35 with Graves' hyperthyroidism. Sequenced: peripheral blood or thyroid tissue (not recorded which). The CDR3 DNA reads TGTGCCAGCAGCTTAGAGGCGGGATATGAGCAGTACTTC. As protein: CASSLEAGYEQYF.